This T cell receptor beta chain was captured in a study of CD8+ T cells in alopecia areata. Findings and limits, study-wide: Mice gave a clearer picture of TCR sharing than patients did, possibly for HLA-related reasons.

T lymphocytes (CD4+ and CD8+) were sorted from PBMCs. Of note for this clone: Its matching antigen is unknown.

Extracted RNA was reverse transcribed, and the resulting cDNA served as sequencing template. Profiled with immunoSEQ multiplex PCR; TCRdb holds only in-frame clones, not every one. The sample includes more than 90,000 clones, approximately 58% of them seen just once. The sequenced sample consisted of CD4+ T cells sorted from blood. The TCR was taken from a human donor in good health.

The CDR3 DNA follows: TGTGCCAGCAGCCAAGAAATTCTAGCGGGGCACACCGGGGAGCTGTTTTTT. Translated, it gives CASSQEILAGHTGELFF. This rearrangement joins TRBV4-2 to TRBJ2-2; 9 positions match TRBD2. The length of the CDR3 is 17 residues. Germline loops: CDR1 LGHNA, CDR2 YNFKEQ. The junction had 5 bases not matched to a gene; V was cut back by 0 bases and J by 3 bases.